Sequencing of this T cell receptor beta chain was carried out in a study of control samples from healthy donors and cancer patients. Germline CDR1 reads SGHTA; CDR2 reads FQGNSA. V lost 7 bases to trimming and J lost 7 bases, with 14 bases between them. The CDR3 covers 14 residues. Sequenced by immunoSEQ multiplex PCR; TCRdb stores in-frame clones only, minus some. The table lists 150,000 or so clones, about 93% of them singletons, with over 2% in the top ten. The receptor was isolated from a man aged 50 to 60 in good health. Sequenced: blood. The V call is TRBV7-2, the J call TRBJ1-6; D may be TRBD1 (6 bases). The CDR3 here is CASTPRTVNSPLHF. CDR3 nucleotide sequence: TGTGCCAGCACCCCCCGGACAGTCAATTCACCCCTCCACTTT.